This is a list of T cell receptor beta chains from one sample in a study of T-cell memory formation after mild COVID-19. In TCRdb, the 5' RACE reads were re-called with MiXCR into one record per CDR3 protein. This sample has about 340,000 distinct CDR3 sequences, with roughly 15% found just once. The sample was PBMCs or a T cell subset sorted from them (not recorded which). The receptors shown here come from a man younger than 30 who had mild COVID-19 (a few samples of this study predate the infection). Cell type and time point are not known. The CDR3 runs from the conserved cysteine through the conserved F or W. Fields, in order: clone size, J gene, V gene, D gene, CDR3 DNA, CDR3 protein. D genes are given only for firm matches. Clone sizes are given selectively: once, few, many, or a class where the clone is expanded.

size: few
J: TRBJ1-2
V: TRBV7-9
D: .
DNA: TGTGCCAGCAGCCTCGGGCCCCCTGGCTATGGCTACACCTTC
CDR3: CASSLGPPGYGYTF

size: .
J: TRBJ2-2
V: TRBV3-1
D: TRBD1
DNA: TGTGCCAGCAGCCGCCATCCGGGACAGGGGACCGGGGAGCTGTTTTTT
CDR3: CASSRHPGQGTGELFF

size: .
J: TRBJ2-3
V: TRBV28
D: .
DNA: TGTGCCAGCAGCCGACGGGGACGCAGCACAGATACGCAGTATTTT
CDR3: CASSRRGRSTDTQYF

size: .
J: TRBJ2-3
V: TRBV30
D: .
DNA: TGTGCCTGGTGGGACGGTGGGACGCAGTATTTT
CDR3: CAWWDGGTQYF

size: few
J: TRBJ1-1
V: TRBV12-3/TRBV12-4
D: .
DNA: TGTGCCAGCAGGGTAGACGGAGTGAACACTGAAGCTTTCTTT
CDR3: CASRVDGVNTEAFF

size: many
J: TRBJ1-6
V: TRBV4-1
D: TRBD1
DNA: TGCGCCAGCAGCCAATGGGGCCAGGGGGCCTCACCCCTCCACTTT
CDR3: CASSQWGQGASPLHF

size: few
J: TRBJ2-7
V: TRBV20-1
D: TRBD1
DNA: TGCAGTGCTAGAGCGGGACAGGGGTTGTACGAGCAGTACTTC
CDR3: CSARAGQGLYEQYF

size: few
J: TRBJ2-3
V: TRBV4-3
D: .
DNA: TGCGCCAGCAGCCAAGATGAAAGGGGTGAAGGCACAGATACGCAGTATTTT
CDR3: CASSQDERGEGTDTQYF

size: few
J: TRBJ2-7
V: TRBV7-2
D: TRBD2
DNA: TGTGCCAGCAGCCGTAGCGGGGGCGAGCAGTACTTC
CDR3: CASSRSGGEQYF

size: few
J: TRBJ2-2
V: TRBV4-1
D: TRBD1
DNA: TGCGCCAGCAGCCAGGAAGGGGGCATGAACACCGGGGAGCTGTTTTTT
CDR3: CASSQEGGMNTGELFF

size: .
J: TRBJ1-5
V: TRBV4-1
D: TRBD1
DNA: TGCGCCAGCAGCACCCCCGGGACAGGGGAACAGCCCCAGCATTTT
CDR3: CASSTPGTGEQPQHF

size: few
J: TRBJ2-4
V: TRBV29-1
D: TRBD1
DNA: TGCAGCGTTAGACAGGGGGCCGAAAACATTCAGTACTTC
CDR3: CSVRQGAENIQYF